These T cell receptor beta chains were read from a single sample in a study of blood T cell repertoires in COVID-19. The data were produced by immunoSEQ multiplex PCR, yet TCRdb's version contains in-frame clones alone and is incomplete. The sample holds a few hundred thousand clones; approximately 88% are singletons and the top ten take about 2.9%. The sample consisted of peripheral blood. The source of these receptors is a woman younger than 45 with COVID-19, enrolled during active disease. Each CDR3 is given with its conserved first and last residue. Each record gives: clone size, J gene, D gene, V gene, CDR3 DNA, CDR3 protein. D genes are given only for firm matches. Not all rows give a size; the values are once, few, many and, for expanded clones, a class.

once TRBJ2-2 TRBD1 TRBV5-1 TGCGCCAGCAGCTTAACAGGGGGCGCTGGGACCGGGGAGCTGTTTTTT CASSLTGGAGTGELFF
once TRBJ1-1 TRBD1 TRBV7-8 TGTGCCAGCAGCTTATCACGAGGGGGCAAGACTGAAGCTTTCTTT CASSLSRGGKTEAFF
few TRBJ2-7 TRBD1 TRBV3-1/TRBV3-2 TGTGCCAGCACCCTAAGCCGACAGGGATGGTCCTACGAGCAGTACTTC CASTLSRQGWSYEQYF
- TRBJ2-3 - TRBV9 TGTGCCAGCAGCCCCGAGGCCGGGTATGGAACAGATACGCAGTATTTT CASSPEAGYGTDTQYF
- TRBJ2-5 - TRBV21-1 TGTGCCAGCAGCAAAAATTCCCTCCGACAGGGCTCTCCCCAAGAGACCCAGTACTTC CASSKNSLRQGSPQETQYF
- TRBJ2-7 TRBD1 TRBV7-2 TGTGCCAGCAGCCCCCAATGGGACAGCCACGAGCAGTACTTC CASSPQWDSHEQYF
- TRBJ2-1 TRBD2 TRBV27 TGTGCCAGCAGCTTTAGCGGGGGCAATGAGCAGTTCTTC CASSFSGGNEQFF
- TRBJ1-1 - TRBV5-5 TGTGCCAGCAGCTTTTTGGGCGACCGTCGGCCAGGGGCTGAAGCTTTCTTT CASSFLGDRRPGAEAFF
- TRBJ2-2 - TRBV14 TGTGCCAGCAGACCCACGACAGCTCTGAACACCGGGGAGCTGTTTTTT CASRPTTALNTGELFF
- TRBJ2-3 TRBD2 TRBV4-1 TGCGCCAGCAGCCAAACCCCTAGGGAGGGCAACGCAGATACGCAGTATTTT CASSQTPREGNADTQYF
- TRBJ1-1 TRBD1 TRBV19 TGTGCCAGTAGTTCAACAGGGGCAGTGGACACTGAAGCTTTCTTT CASSSTGAVDTEAFF
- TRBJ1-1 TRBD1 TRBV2 TGTGCCAGCAGTGTGATGCCAGGGGGCACTGAAGCTTTCTTT CASSVMPGGTEAFF
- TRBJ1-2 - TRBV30 TGTGCCTGGAGCAGGGCAGAGGCTGGTGGCTACACCTTC CAWSRAEAGGYTF
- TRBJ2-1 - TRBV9 TGTGCCAGCAGCCCTCGGCGGGGGCCGCACAATGAGCAGTTCTTC CASSPRRGPHNEQFF
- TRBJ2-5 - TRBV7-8 TGTGCCAGCAGCTTCGGGGTTTTGGGGGGAAAAGAGACCCAGTACTTC CASSFGVLGGKETQYF
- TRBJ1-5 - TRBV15 TGTGCCACCAGCAGAGGGGGGGACAGCAATCAGCCCCAGCATTTT CATSRGGDSNQPQHF
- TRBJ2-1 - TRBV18 TGTGCCAGCTCACCACCCTCGGGGACATTTTACAATGAGCAGTTCTTC CASSPPSGTFYNEQFF
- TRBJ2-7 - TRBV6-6 TGTGCCAGCAGTTACTCGACCGGGGAGCAGTACTTC CASSYSTGEQYF
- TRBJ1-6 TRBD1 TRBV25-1 TGTGCCAGCAGTGAGGTCCGACAGGGGGCCAATTCACCCCTCCACTTT CASSEVRQGANSPLHF
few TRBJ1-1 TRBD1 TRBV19 TGTGCCAGTAGTATGAGCGGGGACAGGGAAGCTTTCTTT CASSMSGDREAFF
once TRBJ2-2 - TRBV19 TGTGCCAGTCAAACAGGGTGGGGGACCGGGGAGCTGTTTTTT CASQTGWGTGELFF
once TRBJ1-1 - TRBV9 TGTGCCAGCAGCGTAGGCCTGGGGGGAAGAACTGAAGCTTTCTTT CASSVGLGGRTEAFF
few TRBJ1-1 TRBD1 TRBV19 TGTGCCAGTAGTATACCGGGACAGGGTATCACTGAAGCTTTCTTT CASSIPGQGITEAFF
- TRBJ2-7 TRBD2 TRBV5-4 TGTGCCAGCAGCTTGATGGCGGGGGGGCCGAGCGAGCAGTACTTC CASSLMAGGPSEQYF
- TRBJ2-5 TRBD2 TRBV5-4 TGTGCCAGCAGCCCCTCGACGCGGGGGGGCCAAGAGACCCAGTACTTC CASSPSTRGGQETQYF
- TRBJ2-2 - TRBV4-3 TGCGCCAGCAGCCAGGACGGGGGTTACACCGGGGAGCTGTTTTTT CASSQDGGYTGELFF
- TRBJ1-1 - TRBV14 TGTGCCAGCAGCCAAGCTGGGAGAGACCCCCCTCAGTCAGCTTTCTTT CASSQAGRDPPQSAFF
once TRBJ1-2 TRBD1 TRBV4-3 TGCGCCAGCAGCCAAGAGGCAGGGGGCGCGGGAGGCTACACCTTC CASSQEAGGAGGYTF
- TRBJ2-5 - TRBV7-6 TGTGCCAGCAGCTTTACACAGGGTCTACAAGAGACCCAGTACTTC CASSFTQGLQETQYF
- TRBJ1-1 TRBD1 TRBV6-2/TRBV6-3 TGTGCCAGCAGTTTCCGGGACAGGGGGGGGAACACTGAAGCTTTCTTT CASSFRDRGGNTEAFF
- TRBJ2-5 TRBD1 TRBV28 TGTGCCAGCAGTTTGGGTCTTCGCGGACAGGGGGTTGGAGAGACCCAGTACTTC CASSLGLRGQGVGETQYF
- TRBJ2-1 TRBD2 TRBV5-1 TGCGCCAGCAACCCCGGGACTAGCGGGTTTAGTGAGCAGTTCTTC CASNPGTSGFSEQFF
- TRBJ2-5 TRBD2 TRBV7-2 TGTGCCAGCAGCCTCCAGGCGGGGGACGGAGAGACCCAGTACTTC CASSLQAGDGETQYF
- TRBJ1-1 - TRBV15 TGTGCCACCAGCAGAGATTCCCCAGACATGAACACTGAAGCTTTCTTT CATSRDSPDMNTEAFF
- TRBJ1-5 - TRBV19 TGTGCCAGTGCAGTAGGGGTATATCAGCCCCAGCATTTT CASAVGVYQPQHF
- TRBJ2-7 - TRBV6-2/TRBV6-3 TGTGCCAGCAGTTACCCCGGGATAGACTACGAGCAGTACTTC CASSYPGIDYEQYF
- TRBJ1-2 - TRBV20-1 TGCAGACAGGGTATAGGTTATGGCTACACCTTC CRQGIGYGYTF
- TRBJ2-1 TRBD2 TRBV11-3 TGTGCCAGCAGCTTCCGTCTAGCGGGGGGACGGCCGGGCGATGAGCAGTTCTTC CASSFRLAGGRPGDEQFF
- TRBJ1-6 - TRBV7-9 TGTGCCAGCAGCCCCCGGCAGGGTAATTCACCCCTCCACTTT CASSPRQGNSPLHF
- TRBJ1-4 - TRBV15 TGTGCCACCAGCAGAGATAGGCGGGAGGAACTGTTTTTT CATSRDRREELFF
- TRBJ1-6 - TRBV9 TGTGCCAGCAGCGTAGCGTCGGATAATTCACCCCTCCACTTT CASSVASDNSPLHF
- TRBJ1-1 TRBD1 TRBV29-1 TGCAGCGTTGAAGCCCTCGGGACAGCGAGTGGCACTGAAGCTTTCTTT CSVEALGTASGTEAFF
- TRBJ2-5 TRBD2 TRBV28 TGTGCCAGCAGTTTAAACCCTCCACTAGCGGGGGGGCGAGAGACCCAGTACTTC CASSLNPPLAGGRETQYF
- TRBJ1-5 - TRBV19 TGTGCCAGTAGTCTTGGACAGTGCATACAGGATAGCAATCAGCCCCAGCATTTT CASSLGQCIQDSNQPQHF
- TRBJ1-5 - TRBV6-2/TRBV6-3 TGTGCCAGCAGTTATGTTTGGAGGGAAGGCAATCAGCCCCAGCATTTT CASSYVWREGNQPQHF
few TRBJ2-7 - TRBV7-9 TGTGCCAGCAGCCCAAGGAATCAGGTCCACGAGCAGTACTTC CASSPRNQVHEQYF
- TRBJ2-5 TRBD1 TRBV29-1 TGCAGCACCGGGACAGCTAAAGAGACCCAGTACTTC CSTGTAKETQYF
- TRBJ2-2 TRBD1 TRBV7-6 TGTGCCAGCAGCTTAGGGCAGGGGGCTGGGGAGCTGTTTTTT CASSLGQGAGELFF
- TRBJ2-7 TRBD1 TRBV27 TGTGCCAGCAGTGGCCGGGACAGGGTATACTTC CASSGRDRVYF
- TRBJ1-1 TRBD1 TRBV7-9 TGTGCCAGCAGTTTATCCCTAACAGGGGCACAGGACTACACTGAAGCTTTCTTT CASSLSLTGAQDYTEAFF